These 30 T cell receptor beta chains originate from one sample sequenced in a study of T cell repertoires in cytomegalovirus infection. TCRdb passed the reads through MiXCR, listing each CDR3 protein once. The data show 200,000 or so distinct CDR3 sequences, with roughly a fifth seen just once and just under 3% held by the top ten. The sample comprised PBMCs. These receptors came from a human donor in good health (CMV status not recorded). Some clones in this sample may be carry-over from other donors' samples.

This chain links TRBV6-6 with TRBJ2-7; TRBD2 agrees at 7 bases. V lost 0 bases and J lost 9; bases outside the gene matches: 5. The germline V gene has CDR1 MNHNY and CDR2 SVGAGI (reference sequence). The CDR3 is 13 residues long. The CDR3 sequence: CASSYSSGGGQYF. Written as DNA, the CDR3 is TGTGCCAGCAGTTACTCCTCGGGGGGTGGGCAGTACTTC.

The rearrangement joins TRBV19 to TRBJ1-1, with D tentatively TRBD1 (5 bases). The V end was cut by 10 bases, the J end by 4 bases, with 16 bases between. CDR1 LNHDA and CDR2 SQIVND come from the germline V gene (reference sequence). This CDR3 is built from 13 residues. DNA for the CDR3: TGTGCCACACAGGTTTTCAAGGGCACTGAAGCTTTCTTT. Its protein product is CATQVFKGTEAFF.

The V gene is TRBV19, the J gene TRBJ2-3, with 7 bases identical to TRBD1. The CDR3 runs 15 residues. Trimming cost V 4 bases and J 0 bases; bases outside gene matches: 4. Germline assignment: CDR1 LNHDA and CDR2 SQIVND (reference sequence). CDR3 sequence reads: CASSNRGASTDTQYF. The CDR3, as DNA: TGTGCCAGTAGTAACAGGGGTGCTAGCACAGATACGCAGTATTTT.

The rearrangement uses TRBV11-3 and TRBJ2-7; 10 nucleotides match TRBD2. The CDR3 runs to 16 residues. The V segment lost 4 bases and the J segment 9 bases; nucleotides outside the gene matches: 15. The germline CDR1 and CDR2 sequences are SGHNT and YENEEA. The CDR3 is CASSYGGTSAYRGQYF. The DNA for the CDR3 is TGTGCCAGCAGCTATGGCGGGACTAGCGCGTATCGCGGGCAGTACTTC.

The chain carries TRBV11-2 and TRBJ1-5, with D maybe TRBD1 (6 bases). Looked up from germline, CDR1 is SGHAT and CDR2 is FQNNGV. CDR3 size: 15 residues. V dropped 5 bases and J dropped 3 bases, with 14 bases sitting between them. The CDR3 loop is CASSPGTFDNQPQHF. The CDR3 DNA reads TGTGCCAGCAGCCCCGGGACATTCGACAATCAGCCCCAGCATTTT.

This clonotype was seen ten or more times. The chain links TRBV7-2 to TRBJ2-1, with D unresolved. The length of the CDR3 is 13 residues. The ends were cut back, 5 bases at V and 13 bases at J, with 18 bases in the middle. Germline assignment: CDR1 SGHTA and CDR2 FQGNSA. CDR3 nucleotides: TGTGCCAGCAGCCCTCCTGCTGACGGACGACAGTTCTTC. Translated, it gives CASSPPADGRQFF.

This clonotype came up a few times. The chain couples TRBV30 to TRBJ2-5; no firm D call. Trimming took 0 bases from V and 7 from J, leaving 15 bases between them. Looked up from germline, CDR1 is GTSNPN and CDR2 is SVGIG (reference sequence). The CDR3 contains 14 residues. The CDR3 nucleotides are TGTGCCTGGAGTGTGTCTACCCTGGGTGGGACCCAGTACTTC. It translates to CAWSVSTLGGTQYF.

This clonotype was seen many times. The V and J genes are TRBV27 and TRBJ1-1; tentatively, D is TRBD1 (5 bases). CDR1 is MNHEY and CDR2 is SMNVEV in the germline V gene (reference sequence). CDR3 length equals 13 residues. The V end was cut by 8 bases, the J end by 4 bases, with 14 bases between. The CDR3 protein is CASGRGRSTEAFF. In DNA form, the CDR3 reads TGTGCCAGCGGGCGGGGGAGGAGCACTGAAGCTTTCTTT.

Concerning this clonotype itself: One junction end disagrees with the germline gene, perhaps due to a read error. V gene TRBV7-7 combines with J gene TRBJ2-1; 7 positions agree with TRBD2. Germline V gene data show CDR1 as SSHAT and CDR2 as FNYEAQ (reference sequence). This CDR3 has 15 amino acids. The CDR3 loop is CASSLGAGAADEQFF. The CDR3, as DNA: TGTGCTAGCAGCTTAGGGGCGGGAGCGGCGGATGAGCAGTTCTTC.

This clonotype was counted many times. This chain connects TRBV12-3 or TRBV12-4 to TRBJ1-1; 11 bases fit TRBD1. With 8 bases clipped from V and 4 bases from J, the junction kept 6 bases outside the gene matches. The CDR3 has 14 residues. DNA for the CDR3: TGTGCCAGCGGGGGACAGGGGGGGACCACTGAAGCTTTCTTT. This gives the protein CASGGQGGTTEAFF.

This clonotype was recorded a few times. V is TRBV5-6 and J is TRBJ1-1; weak D call: TRBD1 (5 bases). Germline CDR1 SGHDT, CDR2 YYEEEE. The ends were cut back, 4 bases at V and 4 bases at J, with 14 bases in the middle. This CDR3 region has 14 residues. This chain's CDR3 is CASSHGTGGTEAFF. The CDR3 nucleotides are TGTGCCAGCAGCCACGGGACCGGGGGCACTGAAGCTTTCTTT. The whole variable domain, remainder taken from reference TRBV5-6 and TRBJ1-1, is DAGVTQSPTHLIKTRGQQVTLRCSPKSGHDTVSWYQQALGQGPQFIFQYYEEEERQRGNFPDRFSGHQFPNYSSELNVNALLLGDSALYLCASSHGTGGTEAFFGQGTRLTVV.

The genes are TRBV6-1 and TRBJ2-2; D may correspond to TRBD1 or TRBD2 (5 bases each). Germline-derived CDR1 and CDR2 are MNHNS and SASEGT. V lost 6 bases, J lost 6 bases, and 11 bases lay in between. This CDR3 is 13 amino acids long. Here the CDR3 DNA reads TGTGCCAGCAGCACACGGGACCCCGGGGAGCTGTTTTTT. This gives the protein CASSTRDPGELFF.

This clonotype has ten or more counts. The chain carries TRBV12-3 or TRBV12-4 and TRBJ1-1; D call uncertain. CDR3 length equals 13 residues. V gave up 3 bases and J gave up 4 bases, with 9 bases separating them. The CDR3 DNA reads TGTGCCAGCAGTTTCGTGGGCGGCACTGAAGCTTTCTTT. It specifies CASSFVGGTEAFF.

The chain couples TRBV9 to TRBJ1-5, with TRBD1 as a possible D gene (6 bases). The CDR3 has 15 residues. Trimming left V 3 bases short and J 1 base short, with 11 bases between. In germline, CDR1 is SGDLS, CDR2 YYNGEE. CDR3 nucleotide sequence: TGTGCCAGCAGCGAACAGGGTTTAAGCAATCAGCCCCAGCATTTT. It encodes CASSEQGLSNQPQHF.

V and J are TRBV28 and TRBJ1-5; D is unresolved. In germline, CDR1 is MDHEN, CDR2 SYDVKM. Trimming took off 8 bases at V and 2 bases at J, with 10 bases between the two ends. The CDR3 spans 13 residues. The CDR3 DNA follows: TGTGCCAGCGTATACAGTCGCAATCAGCCCCAGCATTTT. This translates into CASVYSRNQPQHF.

This chain links TRBV7-9 with TRBJ2-7; 10 positions match TRBD1. Trimming removed 2 bases from V and 5 bases from J; junction bases left unmatched: 9. CDR1 and CDR2 from the germline V gene are SEHNR and FQNEAQ (reference sequence). CDR3 length equals 16 residues. CDR3 nucleotides: TGTGCCAGCAGCTTAACAGGTCTAGGGACAGGGGACGAGCAGTACTTC. Its protein is CASSLTGLGTGDEQYF.

In its sample, this clonotype was seen a few times. The chain is built from TRBV7-3 and TRBJ2-7; 10 nucleotides match TRBD2. This CDR3 comprises 18 residues. J was trimmed by 1 base and V by 1 base; bases with no gene match: 10. From germline, CDR1 is SGHTA and CDR2 FQGTGA. For the CDR3, the DNA is TGTGCCAGCAGCTTAAGGGGACCACTAGCGGGGACGTCCTACGAGCAGTACTTC. It yields the protein CASSLRGPLAGTSYEQYF.

This clonotype was observed a few times. The CDR3 DNA reads TGTGCCAGTAGTCCCCTTCCAGGGGATGGCAATCAGCCCCAGCATTTT. Translation gives CASSPLPGDGNQPQHF. This chain links TRBV19 with TRBJ1-5; D is possibly TRBD1 (6 bases). The CDR3 covers 16 residues. Germline loops: CDR1 LNHDA, CDR2 SQIVND (reference sequence). Trimming shortened V by 5 bases and J by 2 bases, and 16 bases separated the two germline ends.

The table lists this clonotype with many counts. This chain joins TRBV7-2 and TRBJ1-5, with 8 bases lining up with TRBD1. The CDR3 totals 15 residues. Germline CDR1 reads SGHTA; CDR2 reads FQGNSA. With 3 bases clipped from V and 5 bases from J, the junction kept 6 bases outside the gene matches. CDR3 residues: CASSLQQGAHQPQHF. CDR3 DNA: TGTGCCAGCAGCTTGCAGCAGGGGGCACATCAGCCCCAGCATTTT.

The chain is built from TRBV7-8 and TRBJ2-2; 8 nucleotides line up with TRBD1. Per germline, CDR1 SGHVS and CDR2 FQNEAQ. CDR3 size: 13 residues. With 6 bases clipped from V and 7 bases from J, the junction kept 4 bases outside the gene matches. CDR3 region: CASRDRADGELFF. As DNA, the CDR3 is TGTGCCAGCAGGGACAGGGCGGACGGGGAGCTGTTTTTT.

About this clonotype itself: This may arise from a read error, as a much more abundant clone is one base away. The chain carries TRBV18 and TRBJ2-7; 7 bases match TRBD2. V lost 8 bases to trimming and J lost 4 bases; unmatched junction nucleotides: 14. Germline CDR1 is KGHSH and CDR2 is LQKENI. CDR3 size: 15 residues. CDR3 in DNA: TGTGCCAGCGCACACAGCGGGAACTCCGGGTACGAGCAGTACTTC. The encoded protein is CASAHSGNSGYEQYF.

The genes are TRBV11-1 and TRBJ2-4; D perhaps matches TRBD1 (6 bases). Trimming stripped 1 base from V and 5 bases from J, with 15 bases between. This CDR3 has 16 amino acids. The V gene's germline CDR1 is SGHAT and CDR2 FQDESV (reference sequence). CDR3 bases: TGTGCCAGCAGCTTAGGTCGGACAGCGCTTGAAAACATTCAGTACTTC. Residues: CASSLGRTALENIQYF.

The V gene is TRBV11-3, the J gene TRBJ2-1; D remains unclear. Trimming shortened V by 2 bases and J by 1 base, and 6 bases separated the two germline ends. The length of the CDR3 is 14 residues. Germline assignment: CDR1 SGHNT and CDR2 YENEEA. In DNA, the CDR3 is TGTGCCAGCAGCTTAAATCCGTCCTACAATGAGCAGTTCTTC. It specifies CASSLNPSYNEQFF. The full variable domain, with the rest looked up from reference TRBV11-3 and TRBJ2-1, is EAGVVQSPRYKIIEKKQPVAFWCNPISGHNTLYWYLQNLGQGPELLIRYENEEAVDDSQLPKDRFSAERLKGVDSTLKIQPAELGDSAVYLCASSLNPSYNEQFFGPGTRLTVL.

In its sample, this clonotype was seen a few times. The V gene is TRBV6-5, the J gene TRBJ2-1; 10 bases are a match to TRBD2. The CDR3 loop spans 16 amino acids. V was pared by 0 bases and J by 8 bases, with 7 bases of the junction left unmatched. The germline CDR1 and CDR2 sequences are MNHEY and SVGAGI. The CDR3 region is CASSYSYGTSDDEQFF. The CDR3 region has the DNA TGTGCCAGCAGTTACTCCTACGGGACTAGCGACGATGAGCAGTTCTTC.

In this sample, this clonotype turned up a few times. The chain joins TRBV7-2 to TRBJ2-2; the match to TRBD1 covers 7 bases. With V trimmed by 4 bases and J by 4 bases, 3 bases remained unmatched. Germline assignment: CDR1 SGHTA and CDR2 FQGNSA. The CDR3 contains 14 residues. The CDR3 DNA is TGTGCCAGCAGCTACAGGGGTGGCACCGGGGAGCTGTTTTTT. Its translation is CASSYRGGTGELFF.

This clonotype was observed a handful of times. V is TRBV11-2 and J is TRBJ2-5; a weak D match, TRBD1 (5 bases). This CDR3 contains 16 residues. Per germline, CDR1 SGHAT and CDR2 FQNNGV. The V end was cut by 2 bases, the J end by 3 bases, with 16 bases between. CDR3 amino acids: CASSLSLGQGKETQYF. CDR3 coding DNA: TGTGCCAGCAGCTTAAGCCTGGGGCAGGGTAAAGAGACCCAGTACTTC.

This clonotype has a count of ten or more. V and J are TRBV27 and TRBJ2-7, with D perhaps matching TRBD2 (7 bases). Looked up from germline, CDR1 is MNHEY and CDR2 is SMNVEV (reference sequence). V gave up 10 bases and J gave up 3 bases, with 25 bases separating them. The CDR3 contains 16 residues. DNA of the CDR3: TGTGCCACCTATTTCCAGGGGCGAGCGGGAATCTACGAGCAGTACTTC. Translated: CATYFQGRAGIYEQYF.

This clonotype has at least ten counts. This rearrangement joins TRBV7-2 to TRBJ2-1, with 7 bases lining up with TRBD2. The CDR3 has 15 residues. Germline-derived CDR1 and CDR2 are SGHTA and FQGNSA. Trimming removed 1 base from V and 2 bases from J; junction bases left unmatched: 2. CDR3: CASSLDGRPYNEQFF. The CDR3 nucleotides are TGTGCCAGCAGCTTAGACGGGAGGCCCTACAATGAGCAGTTCTTC.

The chain carries TRBV14 and TRBJ2-3; TRBD2 matches 8 bases. Germline CDR1 SGHDN, CDR2 FVKESK. Unmatched junction bases numbered 10, after V lost 1 base and J lost 4 bases. The CDR3 consists of 17 residues. This CDR3 reads CASSQVEKREFADTQYF. The CDR3 nucleotides read TGTGCCAGCAGCCAAGTAGAGAAGCGGGAGTTCGCAGATACGCAGTATTTT.

A few counts support this clonotype. This chain connects TRBV27 to TRBJ1-4; no firm D call. The CDR3 extends over 14 amino acids. Trimming shortened V by 5 bases and J by 3 bases, and 10 bases separated the two germline ends. Germline-derived CDR1 and CDR2 are MNHEY and SMNVEV (reference sequence). CDR3 protein: CASSLTGANEKLFF. The CDR3 region has the DNA TGTGCCAGCAGTCTAACCGGGGCTAATGAAAAACTGTTTTTT.